These 4 T cell receptor beta chains were all obtained from the same sample, sequenced in a study of low-dose radiotherapy and immunotherapy resistance in tumors. A constant-region primer paired with the V-primer adapter amplified TCRs over approximately 19 PCR cycles. MiXCR was run by TCRdb on the reads, yielding one entry per CDR3 protein. The sample has over 50,000 distinct CDR3 sequences, around a third seen once; the top ten hold around 8%. Time point noted: after trial treatment. The treatment was: LDRT plus nivolumab, ipilimumab, low-dose cyclophosphamide and aspirin (RACIN trial). The material sequenced was PBMCs, taken after low-dose radiotherapy plus immunotherapy. The receptors here all came from a male donor with rectosigmoid adenocarcinoma.

The rearrangement uses TRBV24-1 and TRBJ2-5, with TRBD1 matching over 7 bases. Germline values: CDR1 KGHDR, CDR2 SFDVKD. The trim removed 3 bases at V and 4 bases at J, leaving 4 bases unmatched. The CDR3 runs to 14 residues. The CDR3 here is CATSDPDRAETQYF. The DNA for the CDR3 is TGTGCCACCAGTGATCCTGACAGGGCAGAGACCCAGTACTTC.

This clonotype was found a few times. The V and J genes are TRBV27 and TRBJ2-5, with 9 bases fitting TRBD1. This CDR3 region has 14 residues. Germline CDR1 MNHEY, CDR2 SMNVEV (reference sequence). V gave up 5 bases and J gave up 5 bases; unmatched junction bases: 6. CDR3 amino acids: CASSRTGAGETQYF. CDR3 coding DNA: TGTGCCAGCAGTCGGACAGGGGCTGGGGAGACCCAGTACTTC.

This clonotype was recorded many times. The genes are TRBV5-6 and TRBJ1-3; D gene uncertain. The germline V gene has CDR1 SGHDT and CDR2 YYEEEE. V was clipped by 8 bases and J by 4 bases, with 19 bases between them. CDR3 length equals 15 residues. CDR3 in amino acids: CASWPFSRPGNTIYF. The DNA for the CDR3 is TGTGCCAGTTGGCCTTTTTCGCGTCCCGGAAACACCATATATTTT.

The rearrangement joins TRBV5-3 to TRBJ2-1; the D gene is possibly TRBD1 (6 bases). TRBV5-3 falls under the ORF class, with uncertain function. Trimming removed 8 bases at V and 9 bases at J, with 18 bases between. CDR3 size: 13 residues. CDR3 nucleotides: TGTGCCAGCCACAGGGATTCCATAGGTGAGCAGTTCTTC. This sequence encodes CASHRDSIGEQFF.